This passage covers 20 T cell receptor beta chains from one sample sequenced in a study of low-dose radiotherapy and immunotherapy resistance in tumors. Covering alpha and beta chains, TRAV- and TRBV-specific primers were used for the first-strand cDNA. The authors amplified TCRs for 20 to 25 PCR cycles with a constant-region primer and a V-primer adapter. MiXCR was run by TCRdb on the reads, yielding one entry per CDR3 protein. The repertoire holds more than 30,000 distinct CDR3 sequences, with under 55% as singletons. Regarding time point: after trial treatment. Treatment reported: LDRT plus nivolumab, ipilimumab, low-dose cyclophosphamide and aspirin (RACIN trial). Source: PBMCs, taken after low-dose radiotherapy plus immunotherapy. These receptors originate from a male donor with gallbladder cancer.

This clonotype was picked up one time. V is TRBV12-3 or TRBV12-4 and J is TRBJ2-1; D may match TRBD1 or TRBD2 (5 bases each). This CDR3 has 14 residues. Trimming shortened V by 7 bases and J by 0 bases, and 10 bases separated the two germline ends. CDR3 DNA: TGTGCCAGCATGGGGGTTGGCTCCTACAATGAGCAGTTCTTC. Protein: CASMGVGSYNEQFF.

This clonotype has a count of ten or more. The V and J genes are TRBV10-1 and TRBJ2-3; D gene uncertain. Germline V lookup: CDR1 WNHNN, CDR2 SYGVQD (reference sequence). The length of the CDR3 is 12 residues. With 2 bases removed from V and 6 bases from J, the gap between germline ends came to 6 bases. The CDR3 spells CASSETVDTQYF. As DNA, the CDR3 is TGCGCCAGCAGTGAGACGGTTGATACGCAGTATTTT.

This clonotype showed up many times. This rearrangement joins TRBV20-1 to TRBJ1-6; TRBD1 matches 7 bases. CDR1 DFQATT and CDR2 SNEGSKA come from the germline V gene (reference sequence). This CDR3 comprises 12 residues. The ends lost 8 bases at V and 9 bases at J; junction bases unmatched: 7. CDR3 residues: CSPRQGVSPLHF. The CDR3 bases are TGCAGTCCGCGACAGGGAGTTTCACCCCTCCACTTT.

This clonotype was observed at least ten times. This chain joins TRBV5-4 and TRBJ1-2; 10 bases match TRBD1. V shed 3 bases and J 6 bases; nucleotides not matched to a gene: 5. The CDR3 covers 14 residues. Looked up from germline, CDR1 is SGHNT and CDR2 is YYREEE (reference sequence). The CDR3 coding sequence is TGTGCCAGCAGCTCGGGACAGGGGCCTGATGGCTACACCTTC. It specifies CASSSGQGPDGYTF.

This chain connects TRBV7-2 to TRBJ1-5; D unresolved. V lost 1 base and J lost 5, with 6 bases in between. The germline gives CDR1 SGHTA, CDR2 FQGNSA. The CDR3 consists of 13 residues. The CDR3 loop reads CASSLGVHQPQHF. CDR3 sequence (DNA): TGTGCCAGCAGCTTAGGGGTCCATCAGCCCCAGCATTTT.

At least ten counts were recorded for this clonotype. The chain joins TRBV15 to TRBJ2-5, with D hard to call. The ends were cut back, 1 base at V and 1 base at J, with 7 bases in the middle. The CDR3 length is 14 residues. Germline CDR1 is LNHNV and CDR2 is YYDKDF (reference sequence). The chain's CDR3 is CATSRVRSQETQYF. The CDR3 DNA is TGTGCCACCAGCAGAGTGCGGAGCCAAGAGACCCAGTACTTC.

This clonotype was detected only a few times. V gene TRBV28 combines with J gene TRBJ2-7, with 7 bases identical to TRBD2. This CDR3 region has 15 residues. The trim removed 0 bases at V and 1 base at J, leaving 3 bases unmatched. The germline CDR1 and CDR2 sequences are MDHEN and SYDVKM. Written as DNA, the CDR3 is TGTGCCAGCAGTTTATGGGGCGGGGGATCCTACGAGCAGTACTTC. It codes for CASSLWGGGSYEQYF.

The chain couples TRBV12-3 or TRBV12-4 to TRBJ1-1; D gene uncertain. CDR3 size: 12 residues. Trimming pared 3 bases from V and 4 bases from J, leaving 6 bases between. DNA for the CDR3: TGTGCCAGCAGTTTCAGCGGCACTGAAGCTTTCTTT. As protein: CASSFSGTEAFF.

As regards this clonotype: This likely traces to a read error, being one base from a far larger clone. CDR3 residues: CASRQRGLNTGELFF. The CDR3 nucleotides read TGTGCCAGCAGACAACGAGGGCTGAACACCGGGGAGCTGTTTTTT. The V call is TRBV6-8, the J call TRBJ2-2; weak D call: TRBD2 (5 bases). Trimming shortened V by 6 bases and J by 1 base, and 12 bases separated the two germline ends. Germline CDR1 MNHGY, CDR2 SAAAGT. The CDR3 is 15 residues long.

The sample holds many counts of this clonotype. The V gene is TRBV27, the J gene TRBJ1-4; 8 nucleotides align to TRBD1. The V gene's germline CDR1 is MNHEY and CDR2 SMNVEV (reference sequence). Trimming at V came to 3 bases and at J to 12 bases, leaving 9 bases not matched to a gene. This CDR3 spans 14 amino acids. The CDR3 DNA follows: TGTGCCAGCAGTTTTGCATTTGACAGGGGTGAACTGTTTTTT. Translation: CASSFAFDRGELFF.

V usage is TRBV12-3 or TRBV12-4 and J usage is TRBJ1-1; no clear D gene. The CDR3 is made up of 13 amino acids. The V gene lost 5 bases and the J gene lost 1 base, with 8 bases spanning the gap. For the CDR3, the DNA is TGTGCCAGCAGTCTACACCAGAACACTGAAGCTTTCTTT. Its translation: CASSLHQNTEAFF.

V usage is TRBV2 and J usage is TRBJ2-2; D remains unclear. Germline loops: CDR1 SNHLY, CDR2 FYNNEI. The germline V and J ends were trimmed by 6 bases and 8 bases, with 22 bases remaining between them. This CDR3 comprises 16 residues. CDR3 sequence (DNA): TGTGCCAGCAGCCCAGAGTGGGCCCCCCGCCGAGGGGAGCTGTTTTTT. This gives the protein CASSPEWAPRRGELFF. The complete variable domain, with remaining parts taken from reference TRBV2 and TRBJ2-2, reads EPEVTQTPSHQVTQMGQEVILRCVPISNHLYFYWYRQILGQKVEFLVSFYNNEISEKSEIFDDQFSVERPDGSNFTLKIRSTKLEDSAMYFCASSPEWAPRRGELFFGEGSRLTVL.

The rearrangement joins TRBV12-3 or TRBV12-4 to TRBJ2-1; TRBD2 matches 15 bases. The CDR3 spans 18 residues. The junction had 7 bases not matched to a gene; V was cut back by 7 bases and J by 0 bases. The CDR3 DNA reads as TGTGCCAGCACTTCAGGACTAGCGGGAGGGCCCTCCTACAATGAGCAGTTCTTC. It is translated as CASTSGLAGGPSYNEQFF.

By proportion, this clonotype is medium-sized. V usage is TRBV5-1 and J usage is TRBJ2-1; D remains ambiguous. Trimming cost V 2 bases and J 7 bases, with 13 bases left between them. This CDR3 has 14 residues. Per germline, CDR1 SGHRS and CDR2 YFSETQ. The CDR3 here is CASSFTRQPNEQFF. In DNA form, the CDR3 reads TGCGCCAGCAGCTTCACACGCCAACCAAATGAGCAGTTCTTC. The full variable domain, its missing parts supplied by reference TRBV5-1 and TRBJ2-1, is KAGVTQTPRYLIKTRGQQVTLSCSPISGHRSVSWYQQTPGQGLQFLFEYFSETQRNKGNFPGRFSGRQFSNSRSEMNVSTLELGDSALYLCASSFTRQPNEQFFGPGTRLTVL.

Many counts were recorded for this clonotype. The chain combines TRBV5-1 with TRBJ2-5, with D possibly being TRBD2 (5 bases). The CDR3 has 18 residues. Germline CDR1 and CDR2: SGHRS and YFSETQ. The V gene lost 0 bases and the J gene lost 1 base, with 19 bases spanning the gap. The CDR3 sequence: CASSLGVATGEFQETQYF. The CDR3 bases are TGCGCCAGCAGCTTGGGGGTAGCGACGGGTGAATTCCAAGAGACCCAGTACTTC.

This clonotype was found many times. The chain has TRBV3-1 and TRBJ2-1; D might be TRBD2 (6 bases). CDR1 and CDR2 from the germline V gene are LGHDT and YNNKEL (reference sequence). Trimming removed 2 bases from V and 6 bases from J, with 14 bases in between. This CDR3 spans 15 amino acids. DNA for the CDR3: TGTGCCAGCAGCCAACGGGGGATCTCGGGCAATGAGCAGTTCTTC. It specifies CASSQRGISGNEQFF.

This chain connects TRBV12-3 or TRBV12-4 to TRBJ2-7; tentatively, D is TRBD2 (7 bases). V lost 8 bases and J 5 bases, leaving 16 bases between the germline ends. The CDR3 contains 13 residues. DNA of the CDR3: TGTGCCAGCTCCCGCGGGGGCTGGGACGAGCAGTACTTC. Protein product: CASSRGGWDEQYF.

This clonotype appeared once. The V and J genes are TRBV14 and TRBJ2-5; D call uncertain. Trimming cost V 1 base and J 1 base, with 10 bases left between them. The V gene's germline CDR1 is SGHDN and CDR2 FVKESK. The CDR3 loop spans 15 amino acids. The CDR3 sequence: CASSQGGRIQETQYF. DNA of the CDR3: TGTGCCAGCAGCCAAGGAGGCAGGATCCAAGAGACCCAGTACTTC.

DNA for the CDR3: TGTGCCAGCAGCGTAGAACAGATACCCCACGAGCAGTACTTC. Protein product: CASSVEQIPHEQYF. The J gene is TRBJ2-7, the V gene TRBV9, with no clear D. In germline, CDR1 is SGDLS, CDR2 YYNGEE. There are 14 residues in the CDR3. V lost 0 bases, J lost 5 bases, and 12 bases lay in between.

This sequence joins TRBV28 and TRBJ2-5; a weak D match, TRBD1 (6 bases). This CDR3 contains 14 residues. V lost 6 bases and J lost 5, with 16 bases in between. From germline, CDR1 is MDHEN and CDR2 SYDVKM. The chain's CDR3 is CASSPAGTTETQYF. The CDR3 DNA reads TGTGCCAGCAGCCCAGCCGGGACAACGGAGACCCAGTACTTC.